Listed below are T cell receptor beta chains from one sample, sequenced in a study of shared clonotypes between healthy human individuals. Repertoires were generated with immunoSEQ multiplex PCR, while TCRdb's copy carries only in-frame clones and drops some. This repertoire shows roughly 300,000 clones, around 86% found once; its top ten account for roughly 15%. Sequences were obtained from memory CD8+ T cells sorted from blood. The receptors were sampled from a man younger than 35 in good health. The CDR3 runs from the conserved cysteine through the conserved F or W.

V | CDR3
TRBV6-5 | CASRQQGTGELFF
TRBV7-8 | CASSLAANTEAFF
TRBV28 | CASSLTLQGTSEQYF
TRBV4-1 | CASSHRDPSYEQYF
TRBV2 | CASSAWAVTDTQYF
TRBV4-1 | CASSGLAGVNREQFF
TRBV5-1 | CASSLGYEQYF
TRBV7-2 | CASSLRLAGSYEQYF
TRBV27 | CASRSASSGALGDTQYF
TRBV7-9 | CASSLPGTVYEQYF
TRBV27 | CASGVLGDNEQFF
TRBV6-1 | CASSRWDEQYF
TRBV25-1 | CASSQTLGQGANYGYTF
TRBV27 | CASSLGLAVNEQFF
TRBV27 | CASSPGLAAGWYF
TRBV7-6 | CASSLTSGGADTQYF
TRBV6-5 | CASSQETGADTQYF
TRBV6-5 | CASSWGTGPLAGYTF
TRBV30 | CAWSSTGWNQPQHF
TRBV13 | CASSPSGTGAFNEQYF
TRBV10-3 | CAITPDRGEYEQYF
TRBV4-3 | CASSRVWTSGPQETQYF
TRBV27 | CASSPTPGNYNEQFF
TRBV10-2 | CASNSGTGGWWTEAFF
TRBV6-6 | CASSKGLAGYEQYF
TRBV6-1 | CASSHLPGKNEKLFF
TRBV5-6 | CASSLWGNTEAFF
TRBV6-1 | CASSEVGLYQETQYF
TRBV30 | CAWSQDGSYQPQHF
TRBV9 | CASSALQGHEQYF
TRBV6-1 | CASSEVRGVTSYNEQFF
TRBV2 | CASSEEGVAGEITQYF
TRBV27 | CASRPTPGQEDYEQYF
TRBV29-1 | CSVGGLAVYNEQFF
TRBV7-6 | CASSLARDERPISYNEQFF
TRBV11-2 | CASSLFATGNPEAFF